These 6 T cell receptor beta chains originate from one sample sequenced in a study of spatial heterogeneity in lung cancer. General study findings and limits: Intratumoral expanded alpha and beta TCR counts were found to track tumor mutation counts.

Time point reported: sample taken at primary tumor resection. These receptors have no known antigen. MiXCR was run by TCRdb on the 5' RACE reads, yielding one entry per CDR3 protein. The table shows about 100,000 distinct CDR3 sequences, with around 4.8% occurring only once. The specimen comprised lung tumor tissue, sampled at surgery. All receptors derive from a male donor with early-stage non-small cell lung cancer.

There are a few counts of this clonotype. This chain uses TRBV12-3 or TRBV12-4 with TRBJ2-7, with a tentative D call TRBD2 (6 bases). V was cut by 1 base and J by 5 bases, with 12 bases left in between. The CDR3 loop spans 14 amino acids. The CDR3 region is CASSLGGDSHEQYF. For the CDR3, the DNA is TGTGCCAGCAGTTTAGGGGGGGATTCCCACGAGCAGTACTTC.

This clonotype was observed at least ten times. The chain uses TRBV12-3 or TRBV12-4 and TRBJ2-7; 9 bases fit TRBD1. This CDR3 spans 14 amino acids. With V trimmed by 1 base and J by 5 bases, 3 bases remained unmatched. The CDR3 here is CASSLDRGPDEQYF. DNA for the CDR3: TGTGCCAGCAGTTTAGACAGGGGGCCTGACGAGCAGTACTTC.

This clonotype was observed at least ten times. The chain recombines TRBV7-3 with TRBJ2-7; D perhaps matches TRBD1 (6 bases). This CDR3 is 17 amino acids long. Germline CDR1 SGHTA, CDR2 FQGTGA. The germline V and J ends were trimmed by 7 bases and 7 bases, with 29 bases remaining between them. This CDR3 reads CASTIQNWDTNSGEQYF. In nucleotides, the CDR3 is TGTGCCAGCACCATACAAAACTGGGACACAAACTCGGGGGAGCAGTACTTC.

Comments on this clonotype: A much larger clone differs from this one at a single base, so this may be a read error. The V and J genes are TRBV30 and TRBJ1-4; a possible D gene is TRBD1 (5 bases). Between the trimmed V and J ends, which lost 5 bases and 6 bases, there was a span of 13 bases. The CDR3 is made up of 13 amino acids. Germline values: CDR1 GTSNPN, CDR2 SVGIG (reference sequence). The CDR3 bases are TGTGCCTGGGGCCGGGTCAGGGATGAAAAACTGTTTTTT. This gives the protein CAWGRVRDEKLFF. Using reference TRBV30 and TRBJ1-4 for the parts outside the CDR3, the full variable domain is SQTIHQWPATLVQPVGSPLSLECTVEGTSNPNLYWYRQAAGRGLQLLFYSVGIGQISSEVPQNLSASRPQDRQFILSSKKLLLSDSGFYLCAWGRVRDEKLFFGSGTQLSVL.

This chain uses TRBV20-1 with TRBJ2-1; TRBD2 aligns across 7 bases. Trimming removed 3 bases from V and 6 bases from J; junction bases left unmatched: 8. This CDR3 is 14 amino acids long. Germline-derived CDR1 and CDR2 are DFQATT and SNEGSKA (reference sequence). The CDR3 region has the DNA TGCAGTGCTAGGGGAGGGACCAACTCCAATGAGCAGTTCTTC. Residues: CSARGGTNSNEQFF.

There are many counts of this clonotype. The V gene is TRBV29-1, the J gene TRBJ2-2; 8 positions match TRBD2. The CDR3 totals 14 residues. Looked up from germline, CDR1 is SQVTM and CDR2 is ANQGSEA. V was pared by 6 bases and J by 3 bases, with 6 bases of the junction left unmatched. CDR3 coding DNA: TGCAGCGTGGGAGCGGGAGCGGACACCGGGGAGCTGTTTTTT. Its translation: CSVGAGADTGELFF.